The rows below give T cell receptor beta chains drawn from one sample of a study of CD8 T cells in Susac syndrome. TCRdb itself ran the immunoSEQ multiplex PCR reads through MiXCR, one entry per CDR3 protein. This sample yields roughly 120,000 distinct CDR3 sequences, of which less than 95% are seen a single time; 0.095% to 0.1% belongs to the top ten. The sequenced sample consisted of CD4+ T cells from PBMCs. The receptors were gathered from a human donor in good health. Both conserved end residues are part of each CDR3. D genes are given only for firm matches. Clone size is shown for a subset of rows, as once, few, many or a class of expanded clone.

cdr3_aa | cdr3_nt | d_call | clone_size | j_call | v_call | cdr3_length
CASSFSAGTPPREQYF | TGCGCCAGCAGCTTTTCTGCCGGGACCCCGCCGCGCGAGCAGTACTTC | . | . | TRBJ2-7 | TRBV5-1 | 16
CATVQGSSQPQHF | TGTGCCACTGTACAGGGGTCAAGTCAGCCCCAGCATTTT | TRBD1 | . | TRBJ1-5 | TRBV19 | 13
CASSSGLAGGIQETQYF | TGTGCCAGCAGCTCGGGACTAGCGGGAGGCATACAAGAGACCCAGTACTTC | TRBD2 | . | TRBJ2-5 | TRBV5-4 | 17
CASSPRAGVNTGELFF | TGTGCCAGCTCACCACGAGCGGGAGTGAACACCGGGGAGCTGTTTTTT | TRBD2 | . | TRBJ2-2 | TRBV18 | 16
CASSHEGGVYEQYF | TGCGCCAGCAGCCACGAAGGGGGCGTCTACGAGCAGTACTTC | TRBD1 | . | TRBJ2-7 | TRBV4-3 | 14
CAWEVGETQYF | TGTGCCTGGGAGGTTGGGGAGACCCAGTACTTC | . | . | TRBJ2-5 | TRBV30 | 11
CASSGGQPRLYEQYF | TGTGCCAGCAGTGGGGGACAGCCCCGACTCTACGAGCAGTACTTC | TRBD1 | . | TRBJ2-7 | TRBV6-2/TRBV6-3 | 15
CATSRDGSGLGTRATDTQYF | TGTGCCACCAGCAGAGACGGGAGCGGGCTCGGGACTAGGGCCACAGATACGCAGTATTTT | TRBD2 | . | TRBJ2-3 | TRBV15 | 20
CASSDVPIRQFF | TGTGCCAGCAGTGATGTCCCTATCCGGCAGTTCTTC | . | . | TRBJ2-1 | TRBV2 | 12
CASSLQGFNSPLHF | TGTGCCAGCAGCTTACAGGGTTTTAATTCACCCCTCCACTTT | . | . | TRBJ1-6 | TRBV7-3 | 14
CASRQGGYYGYTF | TGTGCCAGCCGACAGGGCGGATACTATGGCTACACCTTC | TRBD1 | . | TRBJ1-2 | TRBV19 | 13
CASSIGRADIGTGELFF | TGTGCCAGTAGTATTGGCAGGGCGGATATAGGCACCGGGGAGCTGTTTTTT | . | . | TRBJ2-2 | TRBV19 | 17
CASSQQGTHGETQYF | TGTGCCAGCAGCCAACAGGGGACCCATGGGGAGACCCAGTACTTC | TRBD1 | . | TRBJ2-5 | TRBV7-3 | 15
CSVWGRFTDTQYF | TGCAGCGTATGGGGTCGGTTCACAGATACGCAGTATTTT | . | . | TRBJ2-3 | TRBV29-1 | 13
CASSQGGISGINYEQYF | TGCGCCAGCAGCCAAGGGGGGATTAGCGGGATTAACTACGAGCAGTACTTC | TRBD2 | . | TRBJ2-7 | TRBV4-1 | 17
CASSPREDTSGYTF | TGTGCCAGCTCACCACGGGAAGATACTTCGGGCTACACCTTC | . | . | TRBJ1-2 | TRBV18 | 14
CASSIKGASVHEQYF | TGTGCCAGTAGTATAAAAGGGGCTAGCGTACACGAGCAGTACTTC | . | . | TRBJ2-7 | TRBV19 | 15
CSARETVWGSNQPQHF | TGCAGTGCTAGGGAAACAGTGTGGGGTAGCAATCAGCCCCAGCATTTT | . | . | TRBJ1-5 | TRBV20-1 | 16
CASRASVGPTYEQYF | TGTGCCAGCAGAGCGTCCGTGGGGCCGACCTACGAGCAGTACTTC | . | . | TRBJ2-7 | TRBV28 | 15
CAWSTGSTEQFF | TGTGCCTGGAGTACAGGGTCTACTGAGCAGTTCTTC | . | . | TRBJ2-1 | TRBV30 | 12
CASSPSSQFGDYTF | TGTGCCAGCAGCCCGTCTTCCCAATTTGGGGACTACACCTTC | . | once | TRBJ1-2 | TRBV11-2 | 14
CARGQPTGELFF | TGTGCCAGAGGACAACCCACCGGGGAGCTGTTTTTT | . | . | TRBJ2-2 | TRBV7-3 | 12
CAWGRQGGYEQYF | TGTGCCTGGGGGCGACAGGGAGGCTACGAGCAGTACTTC | . | . | TRBJ2-7 | TRBV30 | 13
CASGFRSGLAGSSIQYF | TGTGCTAGTGGTTTCCGTTCGGGACTAGCGGGATCGAGCATTCAGTACTTC | TRBD2 | . | TRBJ2-4 | TRBV12-5 | 17
CASWLGLAGDEQYF | TGTGCCAGCTGGTTGGGACTAGCGGGAGACGAGCAGTACTTC | TRBD2 | once | TRBJ2-7 | TRBV10-3 | 14
CASSPQGDPYNEQFF | TGTGCCAGCAGCCCTCAAGGGGACCCTTACAATGAGCAGTTCTTC | . | once | TRBJ2-1 | TRBV6-6 | 15
CASRSGQGSAQPQHF | TGTGCCAGCAGATCGGGGCAGGGGAGCGCTCAGCCCCAGCATTTT | . | once | TRBJ1-5 | TRBV12-3/TRBV12-4 | 15
CASSPIRQSGANVLTF | TGTGCCAGCAGCCCGATCCGGCAGAGCGGGGCCAACGTCCTGACTTTC | . | . | TRBJ2-6 | TRBV7-9 | 16
CAWSPRQGSIYF | TGTGCCTGGAGTCCACGACAGGGATCCATATATTTT | TRBD1 | . | TRBJ1-3 | TRBV30 | 12
CAWGGANYGYTF | TGTGCCTGGGGAGGAGCTAACTATGGCTACACCTTC | . | once | TRBJ1-2 | TRBV30 | 12
CASSQDWQPGELFF | TGCGCCAGCAGCCAAGATTGGCAGCCCGGGGAGCTGTTTTTT | . | . | TRBJ2-2 | TRBV4-3 | 14
CASSPPTSGNEQFF | TGTGCCAGCAGCCCACCGACTAGCGGGAATGAGCAGTTCTTC | TRBD2 | . | TRBJ2-1 | TRBV7-3 | 14
CAAGGESYEQYF | TGTGCCGCGGGGGGGGAGTCCTACGAGCAGTACTTC | TRBD2 | . | TRBJ2-7 | TRBV3-1 | 12
CSVVKQGTTGELFF | TGCAGCGTTGTGAAGCAGGGTACCACCGGGGAGCTGTTTTTT | . | . | TRBJ2-2 | TRBV29-1 | 14
CASSLTEYEQYF | TGTGCCAGCAGCTTGACTGAGTACGAGCAGTACTTC | . | . | TRBJ2-7 | TRBV5-6 | 12
CASSLAGRYTEAFF | TGTGCCAGCAGTTTAGCAGGGAGGTACACTGAAGCTTTCTTT | . | . | TRBJ1-1 | TRBV12-3/TRBV12-4 | 14
CASSLGPSGPGELFF | TGTGCCAGCAGTTTAGGCCCAAGCGGGCCCGGGGAGCTGTTTTTT | . | . | TRBJ2-2 | TRBV12-3/TRBV12-4 | 15
CASSLSELNTEAFF | TGTGCCAGCAGCTTATCCGAGTTGAACACTGAAGCTTTCTTT | . | . | TRBJ1-1 | TRBV7-9 | 14
CASSLTSGRTDTQYF | TGTGCCAGCAGCTTGACTAGCGGGAGGACCGATACGCAGTATTTT | TRBD2 | . | TRBJ2-3 | TRBV7-2 | 15
CASSGQMNTEAFF | TGTGCCAGCAGTGGACAAATGAACACTGAAGCTTTCTTT | . | once | TRBJ1-1 | TRBV2 | 13
CASSLEQKETQYF | TGTGCCAGCAGCTTAGAACAGAAAGAGACCCAGTACTTC | . | . | TRBJ2-5 | TRBV7-9 | 13
CASSFWVPGQRNYGYTF | TGTGCCAGCAGCTTTTGGGTTCCGGGACAGAGAAACTATGGCTACACCTTC | TRBD1 | . | TRBJ1-2 | TRBV5-6 | 17
CASSVGPTPQQYF | TGTGCCAGCAGCGTAGGGCCCACCCCCCAGCAGTACTTC | . | . | TRBJ2-7 | TRBV9 | 13
CASSPRFSSGGTNEQFF | TGTGCCAGCAGCCCACGCTTCTCGTCCGGTGGGACCAATGAGCAGTTCTTC | . | . | TRBJ2-1 | TRBV7-8 | 17
CASRWTSGANVLTF | TGTGCCAGTAGGTGGACCTCTGGGGCCAACGTCCTGACTTTC | . | . | TRBJ2-6 | TRBV19 | 14
CAWSVGGIYNEQFF | TGTGCCTGGAGTGTAGGCGGGATCTACAATGAGCAGTTCTTC | . | . | TRBJ2-1 | TRBV30 | 14
CASSLVAGDNEQYF | TGTGCCAGCAGCTTAGTAGCGGGGGATAACGAGCAGTACTTC | TRBD2 | once | TRBJ2-7 | TRBV5-6 | 14
CASSISGVGQETQYF | TGTGCCAGCAGTATTTCGGGGGTGGGCCAAGAGACCCAGTACTTC | . | . | TRBJ2-5 | TRBV12-3/TRBV12-4 | 15
CAWSVGRTGNNF | TGTGCCTGGAGTGTAGGTAGGACAGGGAATAACTTC | TRBD1 | once | TRBJ2-7 | TRBV30 | 12
CASSEPNLKTQYF | TGTGCCAGCAGTGAACCAAACTTAAAGACCCAGTACTTC | . | once | TRBJ2-5 | TRBV25-1 | 13
CSVGESVYQPQHF | TGCAGCGTTGGGGAGAGCGTCTATCAGCCCCAGCATTTT | . | . | TRBJ1-5 | TRBV29-1 | 13
CASVKLPFRRSEKLFF | TGTGCCAGCGTAAAGCTACCTTTCCGGAGATCGGAAAAACTGTTTTTT | . | . | TRBJ1-4 | TRBV6-6 | 16
CASSQVTREQYF | TGTGCCAGCAGCCAAGTAACTAGGGAGCAGTACTTC | . | . | TRBJ2-7 | TRBV3-1 | 12
CSVREGLNTGELFF | TGCAGCGTTCGTGAGGGCTTGAACACCGGGGAGCTGTTTTTT | . | . | TRBJ2-2 | TRBV29-1 | 14
CAWNFGLNYGYTF | TGTGCCTGGAATTTCGGGCTTAACTATGGCTACACCTTC | . | . | TRBJ1-2 | TRBV30 | 13
CASSLVPPGLAGDNEQFF | TGTGCCAGCAGCTTGGTCCCCCCGGGACTAGCGGGAGATAATGAGCAGTTCTTC | TRBD2 | . | TRBJ2-1 | TRBV7-3 | 18
CASSPMAQETQYF | TGTGCCAGCAGTCCCATGGCACAAGAGACCCAGTACTTC | . | . | TRBJ2-5 | TRBV2 | 13